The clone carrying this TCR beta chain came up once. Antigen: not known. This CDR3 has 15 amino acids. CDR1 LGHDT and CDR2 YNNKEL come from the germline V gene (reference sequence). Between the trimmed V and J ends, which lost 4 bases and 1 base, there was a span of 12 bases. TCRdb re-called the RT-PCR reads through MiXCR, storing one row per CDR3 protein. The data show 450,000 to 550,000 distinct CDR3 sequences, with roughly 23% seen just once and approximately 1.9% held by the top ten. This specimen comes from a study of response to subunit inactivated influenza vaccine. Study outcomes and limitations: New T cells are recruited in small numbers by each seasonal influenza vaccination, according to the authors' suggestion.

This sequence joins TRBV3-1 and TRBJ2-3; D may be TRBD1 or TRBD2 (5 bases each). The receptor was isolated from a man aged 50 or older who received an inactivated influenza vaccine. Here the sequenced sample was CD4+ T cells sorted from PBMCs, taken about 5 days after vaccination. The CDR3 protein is CASSLQGTGTDTQYF. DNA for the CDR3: TGTGCCAGCAGCCTCCAAGGGACGGGCACAGATACGCAGTATTTT.